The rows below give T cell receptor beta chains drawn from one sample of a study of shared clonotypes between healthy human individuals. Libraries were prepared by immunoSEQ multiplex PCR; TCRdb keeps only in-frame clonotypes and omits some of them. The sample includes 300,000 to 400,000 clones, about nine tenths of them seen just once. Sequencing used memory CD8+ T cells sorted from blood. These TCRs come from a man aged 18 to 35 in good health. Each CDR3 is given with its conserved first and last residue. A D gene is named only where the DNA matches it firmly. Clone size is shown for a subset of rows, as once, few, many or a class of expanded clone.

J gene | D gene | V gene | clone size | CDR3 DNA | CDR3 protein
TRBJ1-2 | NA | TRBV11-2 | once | TGTGCCAGCAGCCCGGACAGCGTTGGCTACACCTTC | CASSPDSVGYTF
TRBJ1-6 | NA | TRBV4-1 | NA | TGCGCCAGCAGCCATAGTTCCAGGAGTAATTCACCCCTCCACTTT | CASSHSSRSNSPLHF
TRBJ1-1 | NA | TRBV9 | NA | TGTGCCAGCAGCGGGGGATCGAGCACTGAAGCTTTCTTT | CASSGGSSTEAFF
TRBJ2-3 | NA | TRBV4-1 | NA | TGCGCCAGCAGGGCCAGTAGCACAGATACGCAGTATTTT | CASRASSTDTQYF
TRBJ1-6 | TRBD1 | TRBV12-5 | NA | TGTGCTAGTAGAGGGACAGGGAATTCACCCCTCCACTTT | CASRGTGNSPLHF
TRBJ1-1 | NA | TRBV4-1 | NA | TGCGCCAGCAGCCAAGAAGCCGGGGGGGCTTTTGGAGCTTTCTTT | CASSQEAGGAFGAFF
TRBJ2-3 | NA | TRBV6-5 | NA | TGTGCCAGCAGCAATGAGGACGGATACACAGATACGCAGTATTTT | CASSNEDGYTDTQYF
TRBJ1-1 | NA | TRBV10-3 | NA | TGTGCCATCAGTGAAGGGTCCCCTCACACTGAAGCTTTCTTT | CAISEGSPHTEAFF
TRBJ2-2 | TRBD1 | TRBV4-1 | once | TGCGCCAGCAGCCCACAGGGGGCTCCTGGGGCCGGGGAGCTGTTTTTT | CASSPQGAPGAGELFF
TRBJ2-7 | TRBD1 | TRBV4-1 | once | TGCGCCAGCAGCCAAGATTGGGGGACAGTAGGCAACTACGAGCAGTACTTC | CASSQDWGTVGNYEQYF
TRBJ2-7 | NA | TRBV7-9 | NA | TGTGCCAGCAGCTTACAGGAGAGCTCCTACGAGCAGTACTTC | CASSLQESSYEQYF
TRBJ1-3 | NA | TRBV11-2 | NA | TGTGCCAGCAGCTCTCAATTTTCCTCTGGAAACACCATATATTTT | CASSSQFSSGNTIYF
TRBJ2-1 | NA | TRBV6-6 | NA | TGTGCCAGCAGTTACTCCGGGGGGCCCAATGAGCAGTTCTTC | CASSYSGGPNEQFF
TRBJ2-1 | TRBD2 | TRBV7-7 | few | TGTGCTAGCAGCTTAGCGGCGGGAGTTTACAATGAGCAGTTCTTC | CASSLAAGVYNEQFF
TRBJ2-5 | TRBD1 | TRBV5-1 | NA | TGCGCCAGCAGCCCCGACCCGACAGGGTACAGGGAGACCCAGTACTTC | CASSPDPTGYRETQYF
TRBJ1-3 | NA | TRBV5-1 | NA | TGCGCCAGCAGCTTAAGTGCCCCGTACCAGGTCGAAGACACCATATATTTT | CASSLSAPYQVEDTIYF
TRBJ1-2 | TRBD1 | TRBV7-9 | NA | TGTGCCAGCAGCTACACCGGGACAGGAACTGGCTACACCTTC | CASSYTGTGTGYTF
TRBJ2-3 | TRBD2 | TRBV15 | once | TGTGCCACCAGCAGGGAATCGACTAGCGGGAGCACAGATACGCAGTATTTT | CATSRESTSGSTDTQYF
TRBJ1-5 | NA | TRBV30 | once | TGTGCCTGGAGTCCAGAGGATAGCAATCAGCCCCAGCATTTT | CAWSPEDSNQPQHF
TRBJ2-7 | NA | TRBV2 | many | TGTGCCAGCAGTGAATCTGGTGATAGCGCGAACGAGCAGTACTTC | CASSESGDSANEQYF
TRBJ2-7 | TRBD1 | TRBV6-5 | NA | TGTGCCAGCGGGACAGGGTCCTACGAGCAGTACTTC | CASGTGSYEQYF
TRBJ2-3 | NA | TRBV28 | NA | TGTGCCAGCAGCCCAACAGGGATTAGGACAGATACGCAGTATTTT | CASSPTGIRTDTQYF
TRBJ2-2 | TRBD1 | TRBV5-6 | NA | TGTGCCAGCAGGACAGGGTGGGGCACCGGGGAGCTGTTTTTT | CASRTGWGTGELFF
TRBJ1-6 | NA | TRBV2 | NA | TGTGCCAGACGACAGGTGATCCCTAATTCACCCCTCCACTTT | CARRQVIPNSPLHF
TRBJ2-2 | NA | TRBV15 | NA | TGTGCCACCAGCAGATACCCACATCGGGCCTACACGAACACCGGGGAGCTGTTTTTT | CATSRYPHRAYTNTGELFF
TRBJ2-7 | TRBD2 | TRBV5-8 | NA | TGTGCCAGCAGTCCGGGGGGAAACGAGCAGTACTTC | CASSPGGNEQYF
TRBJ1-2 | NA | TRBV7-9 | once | TGTGCCAGCAGCTTAATGGGCTATGGCTACACCTTC | CASSLMGYGYTF
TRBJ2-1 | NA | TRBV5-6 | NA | TGTGCCAGCAGCCCATCACTCTTACTCCATGAGCAGTTCTTC | CASSPSLLLHEQFF
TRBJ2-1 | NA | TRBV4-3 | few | TGCGCCAGCAGCCAAGAGCTTGGGGGATACAATGAGCAGTTCTTC | CASSQELGGYNEQFF
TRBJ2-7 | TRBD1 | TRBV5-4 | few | TGTGCCAGCAGCGGATTCGGGGACAGGGACATTCACGAGCAGTACTTC | CASSGFGDRDIHEQYF
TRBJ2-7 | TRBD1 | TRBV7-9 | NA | TGTGCCAGCGAAGGAGAACAGGGGGCCTACGAGCAGTACTTC | CASEGEQGAYEQYF
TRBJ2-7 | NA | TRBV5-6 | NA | TGTGCCAGCAGCTTTCTCGGACCTAATTATCGGGAGCAGTACTTC | CASSFLGPNYREQYF
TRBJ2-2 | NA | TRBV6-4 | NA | TGTGCCAGCAGTGACTCTAAGGGTGCGCTGTTTTTT | CASSDSKGALFF
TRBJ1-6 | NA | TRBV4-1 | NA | TGCGCCAGCAGCCAAGATAGGACGGGGATCTCACCCCTCCACTTT | CASSQDRTGISPLHF
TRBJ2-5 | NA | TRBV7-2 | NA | TGTGCCAGCAGCCCGCACAGGGATCAAGAGACCCAGTACTTC | CASSPHRDQETQYF
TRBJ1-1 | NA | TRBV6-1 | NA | TGTGCCAGCAGTGAAGACTGGGGAACTGAAGCTTTCTTT | CASSEDWGTEAFF
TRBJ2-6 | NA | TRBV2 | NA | TGTGCCAGCAGTGATGTGAGCTCTGGGGCCAACGTCCTGACTTTC | CASSDVSSGANVLTF
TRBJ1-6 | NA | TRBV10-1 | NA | TGCGCCAGCAGTTCAGTAGGTGATTCACCCCTCCACTTT | CASSSVGDSPLHF
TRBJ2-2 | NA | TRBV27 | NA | TGTGCCAGCAGTTTGGACAATCCTACCGGGGAGCTGTTTTTT | CASSLDNPTGELFF
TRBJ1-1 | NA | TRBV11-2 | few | TGTGCCAGCAGCTTAATCCCCAACACTGAAGCTTTCTTT | CASSLIPNTEAFF
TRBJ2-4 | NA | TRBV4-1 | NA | TGCGCCAGCAGCCAAGACGGTGGCAGAAGTATAGCCAAAAACATTCAGTACTTC | CASSQDGGRSIAKNIQYF
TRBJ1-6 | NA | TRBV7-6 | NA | TGTGCCAGCAGGGCACCGGAGTCACCCCTCCACTTT | CASRAPESPLHF
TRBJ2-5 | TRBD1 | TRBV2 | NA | TGTGCCAGCAGTGCCTCAGGGGGCACAGAGACCCAGTACTTC | CASSASGGTETQYF
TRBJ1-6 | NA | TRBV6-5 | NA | TGTGCCAGCAGTTACTCGATACGGGGGCAAAATTCACCCCTCCACTTT | CASSYSIRGQNSPLHF
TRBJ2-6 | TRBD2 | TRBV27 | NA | TGTGCCAGTCTGGCGGGAGGGTTCTCTGGGGCCAACGTCCTGACTTTC | CASLAGGFSGANVLTF
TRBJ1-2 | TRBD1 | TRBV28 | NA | TGTGCCAGCAGTTTGGCCGACAGGGAGAATGGCTACACCTTC | CASSLADRENGYTF
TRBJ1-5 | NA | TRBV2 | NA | TGTGCCAGCAGTGAAGCGCAAGGTCAGCCCCAGCATTTT | CASSEAQGQPQHF
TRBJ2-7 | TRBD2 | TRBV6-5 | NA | TGTGCCAGCAGCCCGGGAGGGTCCTACGAGCAGTACTTC | CASSPGGSYEQYF
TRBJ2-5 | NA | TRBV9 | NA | TGTGCCAGCAGCGCGAAACCTCGAGCTTCCTGGGAAGAGACCCAGTACTTC | CASSAKPRASWEETQYF
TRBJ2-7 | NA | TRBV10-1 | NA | TGCGCCAGCAGCGCCTCCCCATGGGACGAGCAGTACTTC | CASSASPWDEQYF
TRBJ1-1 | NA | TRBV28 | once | TGTGCCAGCAGTGACACAGGATTCGAAGCTTTCTTT | CASSDTGFEAFF
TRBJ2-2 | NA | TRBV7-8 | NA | TGTGCCAGCAGCTCCCGGGGTAGCGGAGCCGGGGAGCTGTTTTTT | CASSSRGSGAGELFF
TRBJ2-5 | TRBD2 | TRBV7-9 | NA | TGTGCCAGCACCGCCGGGGACCCGGGAGGGGAGACCCAGTACTTC | CASTAGDPGGETQYF
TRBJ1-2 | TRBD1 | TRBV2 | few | TGTGCCAGGCCCCTCGAGGGACAGGGCTATGGCTACACCTTC | CARPLEGQGYGYTF
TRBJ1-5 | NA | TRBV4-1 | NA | TGCGCCAGCAGCCAAGAGGGGGCCTTCCAGCCCCAGCATTTT | CASSQEGAFQPQHF
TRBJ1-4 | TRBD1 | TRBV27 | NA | TGTGCCAGCAGTATCGGGACAGGGAGAAATGAAAAACTGTTTTTT | CASSIGTGRNEKLFF
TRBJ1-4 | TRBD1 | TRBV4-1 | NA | TGCGCCAGCAGCGGCGGGGAGGGGGCGATAGGAAAACTGTTTTTT | CASSGGEGAIGKLFF
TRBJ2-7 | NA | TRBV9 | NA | TGTGCCAGCAGCGTAGCAGCGGCTCACTACGAGCAGTACTTC | CASSVAAAHYEQYF
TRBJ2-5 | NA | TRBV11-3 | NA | TGTGCCAGCAGCTTAGGGACCGTGGAGACCCAGTACTTC | CASSLGTVETQYF
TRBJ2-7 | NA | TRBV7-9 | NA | TGTGCCAGCAGCCCCACGGATAGCGATTACGAGCAGTACTTC | CASSPTDSDYEQYF